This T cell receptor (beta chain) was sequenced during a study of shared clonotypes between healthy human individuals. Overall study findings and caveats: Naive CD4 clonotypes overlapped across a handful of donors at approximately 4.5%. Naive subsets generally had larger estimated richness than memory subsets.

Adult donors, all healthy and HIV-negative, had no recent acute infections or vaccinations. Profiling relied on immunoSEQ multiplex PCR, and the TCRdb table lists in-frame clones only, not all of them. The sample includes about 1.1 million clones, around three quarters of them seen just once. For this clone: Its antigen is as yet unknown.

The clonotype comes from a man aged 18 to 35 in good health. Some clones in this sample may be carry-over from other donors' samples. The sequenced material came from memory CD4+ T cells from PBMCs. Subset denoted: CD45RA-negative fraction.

The CDR3, as DNA: TGTGCCAGCAGCCAAGCTTCCCCGGACAGAACTGAAAAACTGTTTTTT. Translation gives CASSQASPDRTEKLFF. The V and J genes are TRBV4-2 and TRBJ1-4; TRBD1 might be the D (6 bases). CDR3 length equals 16 residues. Germline CDR1 and CDR2: LGHNA and YNFKEQ. V was clipped by 1 base and J by 7 bases, with 16 bases between them.